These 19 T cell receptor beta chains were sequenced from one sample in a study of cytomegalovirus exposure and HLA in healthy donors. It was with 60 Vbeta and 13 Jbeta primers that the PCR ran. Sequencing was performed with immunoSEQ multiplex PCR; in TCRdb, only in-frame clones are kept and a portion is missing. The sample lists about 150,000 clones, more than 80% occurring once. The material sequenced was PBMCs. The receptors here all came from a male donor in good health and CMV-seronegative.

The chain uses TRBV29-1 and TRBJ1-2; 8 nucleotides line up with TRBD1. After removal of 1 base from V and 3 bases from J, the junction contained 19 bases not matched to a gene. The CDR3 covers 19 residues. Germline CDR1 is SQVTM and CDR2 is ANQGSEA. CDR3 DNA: TGCAGCGTTGAAGCCCGGCAGGGCAGGGGGCCTAGGTTGGACTATGGCTACACCTTC. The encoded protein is CSVEARQGRGPRLDYGYTF. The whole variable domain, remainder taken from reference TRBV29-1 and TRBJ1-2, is SAVISQKPSRDICQRGTSLTIQCQVDSQVTMMFWYRQQPGQSLTLIATANQGSEATYESGFVIDKFPISRPNLTFSTLTVSNMSPEDSSIYLCSVEARQGRGPRLDYGYTFGSGTRLTVV.

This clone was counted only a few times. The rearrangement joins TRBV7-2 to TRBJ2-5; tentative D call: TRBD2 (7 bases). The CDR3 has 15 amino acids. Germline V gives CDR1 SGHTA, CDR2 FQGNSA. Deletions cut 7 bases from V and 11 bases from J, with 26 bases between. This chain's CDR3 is CASTPILGGEGEQYF. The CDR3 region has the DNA TGTGCCAGCACGCCTATCCTAGGGGGGGAGGGGGAGCAGTACTTC.

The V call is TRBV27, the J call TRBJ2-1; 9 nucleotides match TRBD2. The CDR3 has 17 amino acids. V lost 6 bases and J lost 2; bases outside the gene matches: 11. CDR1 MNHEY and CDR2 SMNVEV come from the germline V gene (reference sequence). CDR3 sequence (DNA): TGTGCCAGCAGGCCGAATGCGGGAGGGCGGGCCTACAATGAGCAGTTCTTC. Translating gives CASRPNAGGRAYNEQFF.

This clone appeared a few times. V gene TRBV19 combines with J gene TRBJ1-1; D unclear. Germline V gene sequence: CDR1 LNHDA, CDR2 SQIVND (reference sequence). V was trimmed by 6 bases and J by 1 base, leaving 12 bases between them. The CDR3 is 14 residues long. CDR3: CASRPVVGNTEAFF. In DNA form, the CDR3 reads TGTGCCAGTAGACCGGTTGTTGGGAACACTGAAGCTTTCTTT.

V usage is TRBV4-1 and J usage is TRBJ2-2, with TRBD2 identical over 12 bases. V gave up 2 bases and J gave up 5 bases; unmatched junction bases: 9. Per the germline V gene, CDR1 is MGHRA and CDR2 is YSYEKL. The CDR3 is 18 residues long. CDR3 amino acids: CASSQFVPSGGATGELFF. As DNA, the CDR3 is TGCGCCAGCAGCCAATTCGTACCTAGCGGGGGGGCGACCGGGGAGCTGTTTTTT.

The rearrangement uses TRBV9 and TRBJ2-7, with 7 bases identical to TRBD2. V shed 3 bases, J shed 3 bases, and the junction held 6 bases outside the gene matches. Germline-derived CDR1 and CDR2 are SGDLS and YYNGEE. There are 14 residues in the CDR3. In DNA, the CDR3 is TGTGCCAGCAGCGAGACTAGCAGCTTCTACGAGCAGTACTTC. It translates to CASSETSSFYEQYF.

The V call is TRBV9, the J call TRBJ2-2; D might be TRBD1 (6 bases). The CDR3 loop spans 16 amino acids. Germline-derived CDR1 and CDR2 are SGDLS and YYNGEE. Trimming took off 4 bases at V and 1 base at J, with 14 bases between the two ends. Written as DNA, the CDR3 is TGTGCCAGCAGCCCCCTCGACAGGATGAACACCGGGGAGCTGTTTTTT. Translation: CASSPLDRMNTGELFF.

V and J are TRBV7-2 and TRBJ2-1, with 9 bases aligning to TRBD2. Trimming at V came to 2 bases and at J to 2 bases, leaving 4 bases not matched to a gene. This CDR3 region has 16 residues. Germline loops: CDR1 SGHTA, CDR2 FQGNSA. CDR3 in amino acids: CASSLTRGGPYNEQFF. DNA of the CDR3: TGTGCCAGCAGCTTAACGCGGGGGGGGCCCTACAATGAGCAGTTCTTC.

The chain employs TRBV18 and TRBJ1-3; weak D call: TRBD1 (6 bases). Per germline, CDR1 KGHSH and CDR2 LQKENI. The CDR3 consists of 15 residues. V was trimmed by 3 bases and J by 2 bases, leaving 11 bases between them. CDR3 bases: TGTGCCAGCTCACCTCAGGGGAACCCTGGAAACACCATATATTTT. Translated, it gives CASSPQGNPGNTIYF.

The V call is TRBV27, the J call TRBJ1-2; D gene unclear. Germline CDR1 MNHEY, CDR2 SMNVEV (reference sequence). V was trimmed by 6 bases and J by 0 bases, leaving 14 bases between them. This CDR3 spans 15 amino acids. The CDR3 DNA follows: TGTGCCAGCAGCCCTGGAGCATTAGCTAACTATGGCTACACCTTC. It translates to CASSPGALANYGYTF.

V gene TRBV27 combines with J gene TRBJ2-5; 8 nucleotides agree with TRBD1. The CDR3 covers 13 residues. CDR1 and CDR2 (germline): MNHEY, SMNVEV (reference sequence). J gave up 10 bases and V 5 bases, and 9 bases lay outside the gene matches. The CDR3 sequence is CASSPTWTGLQYF. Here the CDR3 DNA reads TGTGCCAGCAGTCCCACCTGGACAGGGCTCCAGTACTTC.

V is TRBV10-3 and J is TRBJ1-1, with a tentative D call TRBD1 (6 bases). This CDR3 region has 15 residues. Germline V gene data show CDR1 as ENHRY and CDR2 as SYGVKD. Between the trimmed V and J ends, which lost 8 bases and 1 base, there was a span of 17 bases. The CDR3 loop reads CAILARGPPNTEAFF. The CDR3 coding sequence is TGTGCCATCCTGGCCAGGGGTCCTCCGAACACTGAAGCTTTCTTT.

CDR3 sequence: CAISEWTGESGYTF. The CDR3, as DNA: TGTGCCATCAGTGAGTGGACAGGGGAATCCGGCTACACCTTC. The chain combines TRBV10-3 with TRBJ1-2; 9 bases are a match to TRBD1. CDR1 ENHRY and CDR2 SYGVKD come from the germline V gene. J lost 8 bases, V lost 1 base, and 5 bases had no gene match. CDR3 length: 14 residues.

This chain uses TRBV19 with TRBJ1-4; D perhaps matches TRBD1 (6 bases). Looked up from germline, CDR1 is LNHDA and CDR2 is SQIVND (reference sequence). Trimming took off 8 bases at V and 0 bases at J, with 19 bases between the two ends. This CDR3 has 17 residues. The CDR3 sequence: CASGGPGHLATNEKLFF. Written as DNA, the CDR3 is TGTGCCAGTGGGGGCCCGGGACACCTTGCAACTAATGAAAAACTGTTTTTT. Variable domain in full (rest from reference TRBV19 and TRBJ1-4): DGGITQSPKYLFRKEGQNVTLSCEQNLNHDAMYWYRQDPGQGLRLIYYSQIVNDFQKGDIAEGYSVSREKKESFPLTVTSAQKNPTAFYLCASGGPGHLATNEKLFFGSGTQLSVL.

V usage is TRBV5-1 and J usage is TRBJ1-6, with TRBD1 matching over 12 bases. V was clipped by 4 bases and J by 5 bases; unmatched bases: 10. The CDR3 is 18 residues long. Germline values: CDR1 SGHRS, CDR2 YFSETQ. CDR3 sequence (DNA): TGCGCCAGCAGCGTAACCGGGACAGGGGGCGGTAATAATTCACCCCTCCACTTT. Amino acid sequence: CASSVTGTGGGNNSPLHF.

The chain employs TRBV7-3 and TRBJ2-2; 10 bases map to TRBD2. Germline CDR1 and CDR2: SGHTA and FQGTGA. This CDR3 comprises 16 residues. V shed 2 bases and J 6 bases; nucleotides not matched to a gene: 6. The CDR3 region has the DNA TGTGCCAGCAGCTTAGGAGCGGGAGGGTCAGCCGGGGAGCTGTTTTTT. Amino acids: CASSLGAGGSAGELFF.

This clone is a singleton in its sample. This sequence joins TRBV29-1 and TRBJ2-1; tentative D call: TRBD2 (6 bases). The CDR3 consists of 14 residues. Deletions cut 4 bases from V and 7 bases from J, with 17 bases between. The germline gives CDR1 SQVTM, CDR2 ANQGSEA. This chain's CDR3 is CSVAPGGAWNEQFF. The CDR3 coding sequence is TGCAGCGTTGCCCCGGGCGGGGCATGGAATGAGCAGTTCTTC.

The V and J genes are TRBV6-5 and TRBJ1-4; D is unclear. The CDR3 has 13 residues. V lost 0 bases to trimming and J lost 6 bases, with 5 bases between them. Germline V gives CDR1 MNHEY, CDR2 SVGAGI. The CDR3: CASSYSQDEKLFF. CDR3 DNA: TGTGCCAGCAGTTACTCGCAGGATGAAAAACTGTTTTTT.

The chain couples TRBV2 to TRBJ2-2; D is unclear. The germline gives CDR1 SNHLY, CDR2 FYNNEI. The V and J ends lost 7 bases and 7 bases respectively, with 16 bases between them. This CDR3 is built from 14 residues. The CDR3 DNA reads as TGTGCCAGCACTAGAGCTGTTCTTGGCGGGGAGCTGTTTTTT. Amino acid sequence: CASTRAVLGGELFF.